The clone carrying this T cell receptor beta chain was counted ten times or more. The antigen remains unidentified. As for the cDNA, it was generated by 5'RACE with 10-nucleotide random UMIs. TCRdb itself ran the 5' RACE reads through MiXCR, one entry per CDR3 protein. The table records tens of thousands of distinct CDR3 sequences, 6.5% to 8% of them present only once. Germline lookup yields CDR1 SGHRS and CDR2 YFSETQ. The CDR3 consists of 15 residues. V was pared by 4 bases and J by 5 bases, with 19 bases between. This sample was taken from a study of neurological immune-mediated disorders. Study results and limitations: The expanded clones of different subjects shared no CDR3 amino acid sequences (suggesting private repertoires in all groups).

The specimen sequenced was PBMCs. This receptor was taken from a woman aged 40 to 55 in good health. The gene calls are TRBV5-1 and TRBJ2-7; tentative D call: TRBD2 (5 bases). The CDR3, as DNA: TGCGCCAGCAGCCCCGAGGGCAAAATGGTGGACGAGCAGTACTTC. Its protein product is CASSPEGKMVDEQYF.